The 11 T cell receptor beta chains given below trace back to one sample, sequenced in a study of T cells after somatic rescue of genetic block. Produced via immunoSEQ multiplex PCR; TCRdb's table is partial and in-frame only. The data show about 68,000 clones, approximately 90% seen once. The sample was peripheral blood mononuclear cells (PBMCs). The receptors were gathered from a man aged 40-55 years.

V is TRBV6-1 and J is TRBJ2-7; the D gene is possibly TRBD1 (5 bases). Germline CDR1 MNHNS, CDR2 SASEGT. The CDR3 is 12 residues long. V lost 6 bases, J lost 6 bases, and 12 bases lay in between. The CDR3 sequence is CASRHSGSEQYF. The CDR3, as DNA: TGTGCCAGCAGGCACTCAGGGTCCGAGCAGTACTTC.

This clone occurred once. The chain carries TRBV15 and TRBJ1-2; 7 bases map to TRBD1. This CDR3 has 17 residues. V lost 3 bases to trimming and J lost 0 bases; unmatched junction nucleotides: 10. From germline, CDR1 is LNHNV and CDR2 YYDKDF (reference sequence). The CDR3: CATSSRQGEATNYGYTF. As DNA, the CDR3 is TGTGCCACCAGCAGCCGACAGGGTGAGGCGACTAACTATGGCTACACCTTC. The whole variable domain, filled in from reference TRBV15 and TRBJ1-2, reads DAMVIQNPRYQVTQFGKPVTLSCSQTLNHNVMYWYQQKSSQAPKLLFHYYDKDFNNEADTPDNFQSRRPNTSFCFLDIRSPGLGDTAMYLCATSSRQGEATNYGYTFGSGTRLTVV.

The V gene is TRBV23-1, the J gene TRBJ1-4, with D unresolved. TRBV23-1 has ORF status, its function being uncertain. Trimming took 1 base from V and 6 from J, leaving 9 bases between them. The CDR3 has 14 amino acids. The CDR3 here is CASSQYFRDEKLFF. CDR3 bases: TGCGCCAGCAGTCAATACTTTCGGGATGAAAAACTGTTTTTT.

The chain has TRBV6-1 and TRBJ2-3; 8 positions match TRBD2. CDR3 length: 15 residues. With V trimmed by 3 bases and J by 4 bases, 6 bases remained unmatched. CDR1 and CDR2 from the germline V gene are MNHNS and SASEGT. CDR3 DNA sequence: TGTGCCAGCAGTGAGGAGCGGGGGTTGGCAGATACGCAGTATTTT. Protein: CASSEERGLADTQYF.

The rearrangement joins TRBV5-6 to TRBJ2-1; no definite D call. Germline V gene lookup returns CDR1 SGHDT and CDR2 YYEEEE. V was cut by 1 base and J by 7 bases, with 6 bases left in between. This CDR3 contains 12 residues. This chain's CDR3 is CASSLSRNEQFF. For the CDR3, the DNA is TGTGCCAGCAGCTTGTCCCGGAATGAGCAGTTCTTC.

The V call is TRBV11-2, the J call TRBJ2-1; D might be TRBD2 (6 bases). This CDR3 is 15 amino acids long. Germline CDR1 and CDR2: SGHAT and FQNNGV. V was clipped by 5 bases and J by 7 bases, with 18 bases between them. The DNA of the CDR3 is TGTGCCAGCAGCACCATTCGGGGGTCATATAATGAGCAGTTCTTC. The encoded protein is CASSTIRGSYNEQFF.

The chain couples TRBV4-2 to TRBJ1-6, with D unclear. Per the germline V gene, CDR1 is LGHNA and CDR2 is YNFKEQ. The length of the CDR3 is 15 residues. V lost 4 bases and J 10 bases, leaving 17 bases between the germline ends. CDR3 protein: CASSRGLDNISPLHF. The CDR3 DNA follows: TGTGCCAGCAGCCGGGGTCTTGATAATATCTCACCCCTCCACTTT.

The chain uses TRBV19 and TRBJ1-5; D is undetermined. V lost 1 base and J 4 bases, leaving 8 bases between the germline ends. The CDR3 runs to 14 residues. In germline, CDR1 is LNHDA, CDR2 SQIVND (reference sequence). CDR3: CASSIGSQNQPQHF. The CDR3 DNA is TGTGCCAGTAGTATAGGAAGCCAAAATCAGCCCCAGCATTTT.

The chain employs TRBV14 and TRBJ1-3, with D hard to call. Germline CDR1 SGHDN, CDR2 FVKESK. The length of the CDR3 is 14 residues. Trimming removed 0 bases at V and 4 bases at J, with 7 bases between. The CDR3 protein is CASSQDGWGNTIYF. For the CDR3, the DNA is TGTGCCAGCAGCCAAGACGGGTGGGGAAACACCATATATTTT.

The chain recombines TRBV5-4 with TRBJ2-3; D is ambiguous. The CDR3 contains 12 residues. V lost 4 bases to trimming and J lost 0 bases, with 3 bases between them. Per the germline V gene, CDR1 is SGHNT and CDR2 is YYREEE (reference sequence). The CDR3 sequence: CASSPSTDTQYF. The CDR3 nucleotides read TGTGCCAGCAGCCCGAGCACAGATACGCAGTATTTT. Complete variable domain (other parts from reference TRBV5-4 and TRBJ2-3): ETGVTQSPTHLIKTRGQQVTLRCSSQSGHNTVSWYQQALGQGPQFIFQYYREEENGRGNFPPRFSGLQFPNYSSELNVNALELDDSALYLCASSPSTDTQYFGPGTRLTVL.

This clone was recorded once. An end of the junction does not agree with germline; a read error may underlie this. This chain links TRBV11-2 with TRBJ2-7; unclear D gene. The CDR3 has 13 residues. The germline V gene encodes CDR1 SGHAT and CDR2 FQNNGV. CDR3 in DNA: TGTGCCAGCGGCTTAGGACCCCCCTACGAGCAGTACTTC. As protein: CASGLGPPYEQYF.